The present entry profiles one TCR beta chain with its context. Its antigen is unknown. Within one base of it there is no much larger clone, and no base qualities were kept. This sample was included in a study of Ad26.COV2.S vaccination and SARS-CoV-2 variants (dated by TCRdb to 2020 to 2022). For the study in its entirety: Donors in the vaccine arm were drawn from COV1001, a multicentre, randomized, double-blind, placebo-controlled phase I-IIa trial testing Ad26.COV2.S in healthy adults. Trial participants were randomized into five groups of five: low-dose or high-dose Ad26.COV2.S given once or twice, or placebo on both occasions. Dosing of Ad26.COV2.S was intramuscular, at either 5x10^10 or 1x10^11 viral particles, delivered as one shot or as two shots spaced 56 days apart. The TCR-sequenced set comprised around 30 samples: around 20 Ad26.COV2.S vaccine recipients, 5 placebo recipients and 8 SARS-CoV-2 convalescent individuals. Sequencing of the TCRbeta repertoire served to evaluate the specificity and breadth of SARS-CoV-2-reactive T cell receptors following Ad26.COV2.S vaccination. Investigators did not know the trial group allocation while performing experiments and assessing outcomes. General study outcomes and caveats: Comparable non-spike TCR breadth was observed between vaccine and placebo recipients, consistent with only spike being contained in the vaccine. Substantial breadth of spike-specific CD8+ and CD4+ T cell responses was reported after vaccination. The authors noted that the TCR breadth and depth analyses may have underestimated total T cell responses. The study was not powered to compare responses between vaccine doses or regimens. Ad26.COV2.S recipients had higher spike-specific TCR breadth than placebo recipients (P = 0.0014).

The immunoSEQ Assay was used to sequence TCRbeta CDR3 regions. After extraction, genomic DNA underwent amplification by bias-controlled multiplex PCR, followed by high-throughput sequencing. The source study handled its data this way. To quantify the absolute abundance of each unique TCRbeta CDR3 region, sequences were collapsed and filtered. T cell fraction was estimated by normalizing TCRbeta template counts to usable DNA, with usable DNA measured through amplification of reference genes found in all nucleated cells. Repertoire TCRs were annotated as SARS-CoV-2-specific by exact matching of V gene, CDR3 amino acid sequence and J gene to a known reactive TCR set. The reference SARS-CoV-2 TCR set was derived from MIRA and filtered for enrichment in COVID-19-positive ImmuneCODE repertoires, a step that removed public or cross-reactive TCRs. Drawing on the MIRA antigens, annotated TCRs were analysed further at the level of specific ORF or position within ORF. Breadth was defined as annotated unique rearrangements over total unique productive rearrangements; depth was the summed frequency of those rearrangements. Two-sided Wilcoxon rank-sum tests were used to compare TCR breadth between groups. As stored in TCRdb, this immuneACCESS dataset retains in-frame rearrangements with V and J assigned. A fraction of the clones does not appear; measured against another copy, unresolved V genes explain less than half of the discrepancy, and the remainder lacks a known reason. That table supplies the V and J calls and clone size; D and trimming were determined from the DNA. The sample table shows fewer than 900,000 clones, and about 90% are seen once. Roughly 1.5% of the sample comes from the top ten.

Sample treatment or condition, as interpreted from the label and publication: about 20 received Ad26.COV2.S at low or high dose, single or two shots; about 5 received placebo; per-sample allocation not given. Repertoires of vaccine and placebo recipients were sequenced from samples collected on day 63 after the first injection. Cohort 1b enrolled about 25 adults aged 18-55 years at a single site in Boston, USA, between 29 July and 7 August 2020. Ad26.COV2.S was a replication-incompetent adenovirus type 26 vector that expressed a prefusion-stabilized SARS-CoV-2 spike protein derived from the original Wuhan strain. V is cut back by 1 base and J by 2 bases, with 3 bases in the junction unmatched. The CDR3, from cysteine to phenylalanine, totals 14 residues. Only CDR3 DNA is held: 42 bases, read in frame from base 1. For CDR1 and CDR2, the germline V gene lists SGHRS and YFSETQ.

This receptor was obtained from a person between 18 and 65 years old who received the Ad26.COV2.S COVID-19 vaccine or a placebo. This specimen was peripheral blood, taken in a trial of Ad26.COV2.S vaccine versus placebo. The sequence links TRBV5-1 to TRBJ2-7; TRBD1 lines up with 7 middle nucleotides. The CDR3 loop reads CASSLTGTAYEQYF. The DNA sequence follows: TGCGCCAGCAGCTTGACCGGGACAGCCTACGAGCAGTACTTC.